The 14 T cell receptor beta chains reported below all come from one sample, sequenced in a study of response to subunit inactivated influenza vaccine. Each CDR3 protein is one row after TCRdb ran MiXCR on the RT-PCR reads. Of under 550,000 distinct CDR3 sequences listed, around 8% are singletons. The starting material was PBMCs from blood, obtained less than 30 months after vaccination. The receptor source for this set is a man aged 45-69 years who received an inactivated influenza vaccine.

V usage is TRBV11-1 and J usage is TRBJ2-1; 7 bases fit TRBD2. The germline CDR1 and CDR2 sequences are SGHAT and FQDESV (reference sequence). V trimming: 2 bases; J trimming: 4 bases; junction bases outside the gene matches: 17. CDR3 length: 19 amino acids. The CDR3 sequence is CASSLTGRGLLFLYNEQFF. The CDR3 nucleotides are TGTGCCAGCAGCTTAACGGGACGGGGACTACTATTCTTATACAATGAGCAGTTCTTC.

This clonotype has just a few counts. V gene TRBV4-3 combines with J gene TRBJ2-7, with 11 bases identical to TRBD2. The V segment lost 4 bases and the J segment 4 bases; nucleotides outside the gene matches: 15. Germline V gene sequence: CDR1 LGHNA, CDR2 YSLEER. The CDR3 has 18 residues. CDR3 nucleotide sequence: TGCGCCAGCAGCCCAAGGGCACTAGCGGGAGCGGGGCGATACGAGCAGTACTTC. It yields the protein CASSPRALAGAGRYEQYF.

In its sample, this clonotype was seen many times. The DNA for the CDR3 is TGTGCCAGCAGCGAAGGACAGAGATCACCCCTCCACTTT. This translates into CASSEGQRSPLHF. The J gene is TRBJ1-6, the V gene TRBV7-9; maybe TRBD1 (6 bases). Trimming removed 5 bases at V and 10 bases at J, with 12 bases between. This CDR3 is built from 13 residues. Looked up from germline, CDR1 is SEHNR and CDR2 is FQNEAQ (reference sequence).

This clonotype showed up just a few times. V and J are TRBV6-6 and TRBJ2-7; 7 bases are a match to TRBD2. The CDR3 length is 13 residues. Germline V lookup: CDR1 MNHNY, CDR2 SVGAGI (reference sequence). The trim removed 0 bases at V and 7 bases at J, leaving 3 bases unmatched. DNA for the CDR3: TGTGCCAGCAGTTACTCGGAGGGAGGGGAGCAGTACTTC. Encoded protein: CASSYSEGGEQYF.

This clonotype was observed many times. The chain combines TRBV3-1 with TRBJ1-5; D gene unclear. Germline V gene lookup returns CDR1 LGHDT and CDR2 YNNKEL (reference sequence). The CDR3 runs to 14 residues. Trimming took 4 bases from V and 1 from J, leaving 8 bases between them. The CDR3 spells CASSPRPSNQPQHF. DNA of the CDR3: TGTGCCAGCAGCCCACGACCCAGCAATCAGCCCCAGCATTTT.

This clonotype was counted between two and nine times. The genes are TRBV7-9 and TRBJ2-5, with a tentative D call TRBD1 (6 bases). The CDR3 is 15 amino acids. Germline-derived CDR1 and CDR2 are SEHNR and FQNEAQ (reference sequence). V lost 0 bases to trimming and J lost 2 bases, with 10 bases between them. In nucleotides, the CDR3 is TGTGCCAGCAGCTTAGCTGGACAGCGTCAAGAGACCCAGTACTTC. The encoded protein is CASSLAGQRQETQYF.

This rearrangement joins TRBV20-1 to TRBJ2-5; D is unclear. Germline CDR1 reads DFQATT; CDR2 reads SNEGSKA (reference sequence). This CDR3 contains 13 residues. V shed 3 bases and J shed 7 bases, with 15 bases lying between them. The CDR3 reads CSARGGAEWTQYF. CDR3 nucleotides: TGCAGTGCTAGGGGCGGAGCCGAATGGACCCAGTACTTC.

This clonotype was counted a few times. The chain recombines TRBV20-1 with TRBJ2-3, with 7 bases that match TRBD2. V dropped 0 bases and J dropped 5; count of bases not matched to a gene: 8. This CDR3 has 15 amino acids. From germline, CDR1 is DFQATT and CDR2 SNEGSKA (reference sequence). CDR3 amino acids: CSARDGGRNRDTQYF. The CDR3 DNA is TGCAGTGCTAGAGACGGCGGGAGAAACAGAGATACGCAGTATTTT.

This chain uses TRBV28 with TRBJ2-1, with a weak D call TRBD2 (5 bases). CDR1 MDHEN and CDR2 SYDVKM come from the germline V gene. Trimming removed 6 bases from V and 4 bases from J, with 13 bases in between. The CDR3 has 14 residues. The CDR3 is CASRTGSAYNEQFF. The CDR3 coding sequence is TGTGCCAGCAGAACGGGGTCCGCTTACAATGAGCAGTTCTTC.

This clonotype was seen more than once but under ten times. The rearrangement links TRBV7-2 to TRBJ2-1; D call uncertain. Germline V gene sequence: CDR1 SGHTA, CDR2 FQGNSA. The CDR3 is 13 amino acids. The V gene lost 5 bases and the J gene lost 4 bases, with 9 bases spanning the gap. The DNA of the CDR3 is TGTGCCAGCAGCCCCTCTACTTACAATGAGCAGTTCTTC. The encoded protein is CASSPSTYNEQFF.

The genes are TRBV27 and TRBJ1-2; 9 nucleotides line up with TRBD1. CDR1 is MNHEY and CDR2 is SMNVEV in the germline V gene (reference sequence). V trimming: 5 bases; J trimming: 5 bases; junction bases outside the gene matches: 9. CDR3 length: 15 amino acids. Written as DNA, the CDR3 is TGTGCCAGCAGTCCTGCGACAGGGGGATCGTATGGCTACACCTTC. Protein sequence: CASSPATGGSYGYTF.

This clonotype was seen only a few times. This chain joins TRBV7-2 and TRBJ1-3; D may be TRBD1 (5 bases). V shed 5 bases and J shed 4 bases, with 15 bases lying between them. The germline V gene has CDR1 SGHTA and CDR2 FQGNSA. The CDR3 loop spans 15 amino acids. As DNA, the CDR3 is TGTGCCAGCAGCAGAACCAGGGAGGAAGGAAACACCATATATTTT. It codes for CASSRTREEGNTIYF. Together with reference TRBV7-2 and TRBJ1-3, the CDR3 gives the full variable domain: GAGVSQSPSNKVTEKGKDVELRCDPISGHTALYWYRQSLGQGLEFLIYFQGNSAPDKSGLPSDRFSAERTGGSVSTLTIQRTQQEDSAVYLCASSRTREEGNTIYFGEGSWLTVV.

This clonotype was observed many times. The chain has TRBV5-1 and TRBJ2-3, with a possible D match to TRBD2 (6 bases). Per germline, CDR1 SGHRS and CDR2 YFSETQ. Deletions cut 5 bases from V and 2 bases from J, with 15 bases between. This CDR3 contains 15 residues. CDR3 nucleotide sequence: TGCGCCAGCAGATCCTCTAGCGCGTCCACAGATACGCAGTATTTT. Protein sequence: CASRSSSASTDTQYF.

V is TRBV20-1 and J is TRBJ2-5; D gene unclear. V lost 4 bases and J lost 5, with 14 bases in between. The CDR3 has 13 amino acids. Germline V gene lookup returns CDR1 DFQATT and CDR2 SNEGSKA (reference sequence). CDR3 nucleotide sequence: TGCAGTGCTACCACCTTGAGCCGCGAGACCCAGTACTTC. This codes for CSATTLSRETQYF.